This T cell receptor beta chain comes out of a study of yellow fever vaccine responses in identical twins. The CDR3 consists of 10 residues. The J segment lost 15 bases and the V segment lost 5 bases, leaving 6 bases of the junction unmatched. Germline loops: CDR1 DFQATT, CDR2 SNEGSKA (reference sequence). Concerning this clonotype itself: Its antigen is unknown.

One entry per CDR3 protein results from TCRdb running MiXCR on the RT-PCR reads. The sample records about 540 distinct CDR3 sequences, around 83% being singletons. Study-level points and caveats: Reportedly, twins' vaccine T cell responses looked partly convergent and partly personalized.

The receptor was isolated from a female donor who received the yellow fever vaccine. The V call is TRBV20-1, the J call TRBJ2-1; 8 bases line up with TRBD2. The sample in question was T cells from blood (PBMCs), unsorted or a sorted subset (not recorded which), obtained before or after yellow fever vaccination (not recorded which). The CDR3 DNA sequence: TGCAGTGCTGAAGCGGGGGCGCGGTTCTTC. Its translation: CSAEAGARFF.